These 23 T cell receptor beta chains share one sample of origin, sequenced in a study of cytomegalovirus exposure and HLA in healthy donors. The PCR contained 60 Vbeta and 13 Jbeta primers. Method: immunoSEQ multiplex PCR; TCRdb's copy keeps in-frame clones and lacks some. Seen here are 180,000 or so clones, roughly four fifths observed once, and the top ten hold roughly 2.1%. The sequencing input was PBMCs. These receptors were obtained from a woman aged 25 to 39 in good health and CMV-seropositive.

This chain links TRBV28 with TRBJ1-4; the match to TRBD1 covers 8 bases. Germline V gives CDR1 MDHEN, CDR2 SYDVKM. The CDR3 totals 14 residues. The V gene end was trimmed by 3 bases and the J gene end by 5 bases; junction bases not matched to a gene: 2. CDR3 protein: CASSFYRGNEKLFF. In DNA form, the CDR3 reads TGTGCCAGCAGTTTCTACAGGGGGAATGAAAAACTGTTTTTT.

This chain uses TRBV2 with TRBJ2-3; 7 nucleotides line up with TRBD1. The V and J ends lost 1 base and 1 base, in that order; junction bases with no gene match: 8. The germline gives CDR1 SNHLY, CDR2 FYNNEI. The CDR3 sequence is 17 residues long. CDR3 loop: CASSEEGALGGTDTQYF. The CDR3 nucleotides read TGTGCCAGCAGTGAAGAGGGGGCCTTAGGAGGCACAGATACGCAGTATTTT.

This clone was picked up a small number of times. The V and J genes are TRBV27 and TRBJ1-5; 9 nucleotides align to TRBD1. The CDR3 loop spans 15 amino acids. Germline-derived CDR1 and CDR2 are MNHEY and SMNVEV (reference sequence). Losses at the gene ends were 6 bases for V and 4 bases for J; bases not matched to a gene: 7. CDR3 sequence reads: CASSSGQGLNQPQHF. CDR3 nucleotide sequence: TGTGCCAGCAGCTCGGGACAGGGCCTTAATCAGCCCCAGCATTTT.

The chain employs TRBV7-9 and TRBJ1-4, with 7 bases matching TRBD1. V shed 2 bases and J 7 bases; nucleotides not matched to a gene: 4. Germline CDR1 SEHNR, CDR2 FQNEAQ (reference sequence). CDR3 length: 14 residues. CDR3 residues: CASSLMQGVEKLFF. CDR3 nucleotides: TGTGCCAGCAGCTTAATGCAGGGGGTTGAAAAACTGTTTTTT.

The chain combines TRBV30 with TRBJ2-1; D is perhaps TRBD2 (6 bases). The CDR3 loop spans 15 amino acids. The V and J ends lost 3 bases and 9 bases respectively, with 21 bases between them. Germline V gene sequence: CDR1 GTSNPN, CDR2 SVGIG (reference sequence). The CDR3 loop is CAWSPGPNPRGEQFF. CDR3 DNA: TGTGCCTGGAGCCCGGGACCAAATCCGCGGGGTGAGCAGTTCTTC.

The gene calls are TRBV5-6 and TRBJ2-7; possible D gene TRBD1, 5 bases. Trimming took off 4 bases at V and 0 bases at J, with 8 bases between the two ends. The CDR3 covers 13 residues. Germline V CDR1 and CDR2: SGHDT, YYEEEE. The chain's CDR3 is CASSAGPSYEQYF. The CDR3 coding sequence is TGTGCCAGCAGCGCAGGGCCCTCCTACGAGCAGTACTTC.

The rearrangement joins TRBV6-6 to TRBJ1-2; D is ambiguous. Germline CDR1 and CDR2: MNHNY and SVGAGI (reference sequence). The CDR3 extends over 15 amino acids. Trimming cost V 3 bases and J 2 bases, with 13 bases left between them. The CDR3 loop is CASSYAASVNYGYTF. The CDR3 nucleotides read TGTGCCAGCAGTTATGCCGCGTCTGTAAACTATGGCTACACCTTC.

The chain uses TRBV6-1 and TRBJ1-5; D call uncertain. The CDR3 is 12 residues long. V was cut by 2 bases and J by 4 bases, with 3 bases left in between. The germline V gene has CDR1 MNHNS and CDR2 SASEGT. CDR3 coding DNA: TGTGCCAGCAGTGAACCAAATCAGCCCCAGCATTTT. This gives the protein CASSEPNQPQHF.

The genes are TRBV2 and TRBJ2-6; perhaps TRBD2 as D (6 bases). The V and J ends lost 7 bases and 0 bases respectively, with 19 bases between them. The germline gives CDR1 SNHLY, CDR2 FYNNEI. The CDR3 totals 18 residues. CDR3 loop: CASTPLGGSLSGANVLTF. CDR3 coding DNA: TGTGCCAGCACCCCTTTAGGAGGGTCCCTCTCTGGGGCCAACGTCCTGACTTTC.

This clone was counted a few times. The chain is built from TRBV2 and TRBJ2-7; 8 positions agree with TRBD1. Germline CDR1 SNHLY, CDR2 FYNNEI. V shed 8 bases, J shed 1 base, and the junction held 10 bases outside the gene matches. The CDR3 is 15 amino acids. CDR3 sequence (DNA): TGTGCCAGCCTGGCCCGGGACAGGATGTCCTACGAGCAGTACTTC. Its protein product is CASLARDRMSYEQYF.

The rearrangement links TRBV29-1 to TRBJ2-2, with D unclear. This CDR3 comprises 13 residues. Trimming took 3 bases from V and 6 from J, leaving 11 bases between them. Germline V gene sequence: CDR1 SQVTM, CDR2 ANQGSEA. The CDR3 sequence: CSVEIRYPGELFF. The CDR3 bases are TGCAGCGTTGAGATACGGTATCCCGGGGAGCTGTTTTTT.

This chain's CDR3 is CASSVYTDTQYF. CDR3 DNA: TGTGCCAGCAGTGTATACACAGATACGCAGTATTTT. The chain carries TRBV6-1 and TRBJ2-3; the D is unclear. The germline V and J ends were trimmed by 4 bases and 2 bases, with 4 bases remaining between them. From germline, CDR1 is MNHNS and CDR2 SASEGT. This CDR3 is built from 12 residues.

The V and J genes are TRBV29-1 and TRBJ2-1; 9 nucleotides line up with TRBD1. The germline gives CDR1 SQVTM, CDR2 ANQGSEA. There are 12 residues in the CDR3. V dropped 5 bases and J dropped 6; count of bases not matched to a gene: 2. The CDR3 reads CSVRTGANEQFF. The DNA of the CDR3 is TGCAGCGTTAGGACAGGGGCCAATGAGCAGTTCTTC.

The chain uses TRBV7-9 and TRBJ1-5, with unresolved D. Germline-derived CDR1 and CDR2 are SEHNR and FQNEAQ (reference sequence). Trimming shortened V by 1 base and J by 4 bases, and 5 bases separated the two germline ends. The CDR3 runs to 13 residues. CDR3 protein: CASSLGENQPQHF. The CDR3 DNA reads as TGTGCCAGCAGCTTAGGCGAAAATCAGCCCCAGCATTTT.

This rearrangement joins TRBV6-1 to TRBJ2-1, with 7 bases lining up with TRBD1. The V gene's germline CDR1 is MNHNS and CDR2 SASEGT. V gave up 4 bases and J gave up 6 bases; unmatched junction bases: 9. This CDR3 contains 15 residues. The CDR3 DNA is TGTGCCAGCAGTGCTTTACCGGGACAGATCAATGAGCAGTTCTTC. Protein sequence: CASSALPGQINEQFF.

This chain connects TRBV5-4 to TRBJ1-6; 8 nucleotides agree with TRBD1. This CDR3 has 14 residues. From germline, CDR1 is SGHNT and CDR2 YYREEE (reference sequence). The junction had 5 bases not matched to a gene; V was cut back by 2 bases and J by 10 bases. In nucleotides, the CDR3 is TGTGCCAGCAGCTTAGCAGGGGGCAAATCACCCCTCCACTTT. Protein sequence: CASSLAGGKSPLHF.

The V and J genes are TRBV19 and TRBJ2-7, with 8 bases aligning to TRBD2. Germline CDR1 and CDR2: LNHDA and SQIVND (reference sequence). The CDR3 covers 13 residues. After removal of 5 bases from V and 2 bases from J, the junction contained 2 bases not matched to a gene. As DNA, the CDR3 is TGTGCCAGTAGTGCGGGAGGAGCCTACGAGCAGTACTTC. Residues: CASSAGGAYEQYF. Filled out from reference TRBV19 and TRBJ2-7, the complete variable domain reads DGGITQSPKYLFRKEGQNVTLSCEQNLNHDAMYWYRQDPGQGLRLIYYSQIVNDFQKGDIAEGYSVSREKKESFPLTVTSAQKNPTAFYLCASSAGGAYEQYFGPGTRLTVT.

The chain has TRBV5-6 and TRBJ2-3, with a weak D call TRBD1 (6 bases). Trimming took 0 bases from V and 1 from J, leaving 9 bases between them. The CDR3 sequence is 15 residues long. CDR1 is SGHDT, CDR2 YYEEEE, per germline. CDR3 loop: CASSLAGGGTDTQYF. CDR3 in DNA: TGTGCCAGCAGCTTGGCTGGGGGCGGCACAGATACGCAGTATTTT.

This clone was picked up one time. This chain uses TRBV2 with TRBJ2-5, with 7 positions matching TRBD1. V lost 4 bases to trimming and J lost 3 bases; unmatched junction nucleotides: 5. The germline V gene encodes CDR1 SNHLY and CDR2 FYNNEI. The CDR3 length is 14 residues. CDR3 DNA sequence: TGTGCCAGCAGTGTGGGGACAGTTGAAGAGACCCAGTACTTC. Amino acid sequence: CASSVGTVEETQYF. Full variable domain (remainder filled in from reference TRBV2 and TRBJ2-5): EPEVTQTPSHQVTQMGQEVILRCVPISNHLYFYWYRQILGQKVEFLVSFYNNEISEKSEIFDDQFSVERPDGSNFTLKIRSTKLEDSAMYFCASSVGTVEETQYFGPGTRLLVL.

The chain employs TRBV6-5 and TRBJ2-4, with D possibly being TRBD1 (5 bases). From germline, CDR1 is MNHEY and CDR2 SVGAGI. Trimming cost V 2 bases and J 0 bases, with 11 bases left between them. CDR3 length: 16 amino acids. CDR3 in DNA: TGTGCCAGCAGTTACGAGGCAGGGTTAGCCAAAAACATTCAGTACTTC. Translation: CASSYEAGLAKNIQYF.

J is TRBJ2-2 and V is TRBV18; TRBD1 matches at 7 bases. Germline V gene sequence: CDR1 KGHSH, CDR2 LQKENI. The CDR3 loop spans 16 amino acids. Trimming cost V 2 bases and J 4 bases; bases outside gene matches: 7. Here the CDR3 reads CASSPRQGTGTGELFF. DNA of the CDR3: TGTGCCAGCTCACCAAGACAGGGCACGGGCACCGGGGAGCTGTTTTTT. Full variable domain (missing parts from reference TRBV18 and TRBJ2-2): NAGVMQNPRHLVRRRGQEARLRCSPMKGHSHVYWYRQLPEEGLKFMVYLQKENIIDESGMPKERFSAEFPKEGPSILRIQQVVRGDSAAYFCASSPRQGTGTGELFFGEGSRLTVL.

This clone was seen just once. The chain joins TRBV30 to TRBJ1-1; a weak D match, TRBD1 (5 bases). Between the trimmed V and J ends, which lost 2 bases and 3 bases, there was a span of 7 bases. Germline V CDR1 and CDR2: GTSNPN, SVGIG (reference sequence). This CDR3 is built from 12 residues. The CDR3 reads CAWSPQDTEAFF. The CDR3 nucleotides read TGTGCCTGGAGTCCACAGGACACTGAAGCTTTCTTT.

The chain uses TRBV18 and TRBJ2-4; 11 bases fit TRBD1. Germline loops: CDR1 KGHSH, CDR2 LQKENI. Losses at the gene ends were 2 bases for V and 9 bases for J; bases not matched to a gene: 15. The CDR3 sequence is 18 residues long. This CDR3 is CASSPKVRDRGEPGIQYF. Written as DNA, the CDR3 is TGTGCCAGCTCACCAAAAGTCCGGGACAGGGGGGAACCGGGCATTCAGTACTTC.